This is a list of T cell receptor beta chains from one sample in a study of blood T cell repertoires in COVID-19. Assay: immunoSEQ multiplex PCR; the TCRdb copy retains only in-frame clones and omits some. The sample gives around 95,000 clones, about 91% of which show up once; 5% is in the top ten. Sequencing was done on a sample of peripheral blood. The receptors were gathered from a human donor in a cohort sampled during active COVID-19. Both conserved end residues are part of each CDR3. The D gene is left open where the match is weak. For some rows the clone size is stated as once, few or many, or as a class when expanded; others skip it.

v_gene	abundance	j_gene	d_gene	CDR3nt	CDR3aa
TRBV16	once	TRBJ2-1	.	TGTGCCAGCAGCCCAGTCGACTCCCCGGGCAATGAGCAGTTCTTC	CASSPVDSPGNEQFF
TRBV6-1	.	TRBJ2-4	.	TGTGCCAGCAGTGAGATAACAGGGCGAACTCAGTACTTC	CASSEITGRTQYF
TRBV5-1	.	TRBJ2-3	TRBD2	TGCGCCAGCAGCTTGGATCTAGCGGGAGGGATGGTGCACGGGACAGATACGCAGTATTTT	CASSLDLAGGMVHGTDTQYF
TRBV11-2	.	TRBJ2-3	TRBD1	TGTGCCAGCAGTACCGGGACAGGGGACACAGATACGCAGTATTTT	CASSTGTGDTDTQYF
TRBV25-1	.	TRBJ1-5	TRBD1	TGTGCCAGCAGTGCCCCAGGGACAGGGTTCGGAAACCAGCCCCAGCATTTT	CASSAPGTGFGNQPQHF
TRBV11-3	.	TRBJ2-3	TRBD1	TGTGCCAGCAGCTTCCGCGGACAGGGGGGCGATACGCAGTATTTT	CASSFRGQGGDTQYF
TRBV21-1	.	TRBJ2-7	.	.	CASSKALWGQGARLYEQYF
TRBV30	.	TRBJ2-1	TRBD2	TGTGCCTGGAGCCATAGCGGGGGGTACAATGAGCAGTTCTTC	CAWSHSGGYNEQFF
TRBV10-1	.	TRBJ1-1	.	TGCGCCAGCAGTGTGGGCATGAACACTGAAGCTTTCTTT	CASSVGMNTEAFF
TRBV6-6	.	TRBJ2-7	.	TGTGCCACCCATCGTCCTGGTGGGACTTACGAGCAGTACTTC	CATHRPGGTYEQYF
TRBV19	.	TRBJ2-5	.	TGTGCCAGTAGTATAGGAGACAGGTACCAAGAGACCCAGTACTTC	CASSIGDRYQETQYF
TRBV3-1/TRBV3-2	.	TRBJ1-1	TRBD1	TGTGCCAGCAGCCAAGGACAGGGTGGCGCTTTCTTT	CASSQGQGGAFF
TRBV9	.	TRBJ2-3	.	TGTGCCAGCAGCGTAGCAGGCGCCACAGATACGCAGTATTTT	CASSVAGATDTQYF
TRBV6-5	.	TRBJ2-2	.	TGTGCCAGCAGTACCACAGAAAACACCGGGGAGCTGTTTTTT	CASSTTENTGELFF
TRBV6-2/TRBV6-3	.	TRBJ1-2	TRBD1	TGTGCCAGCAGTTCAGGGGGACAGGAGTCGCGCTACACCTTC	CASSSGGQESRYTF
TRBV5-1	.	TRBJ2-5	TRBD2	TGCGCCAGCAGCTTGGCAGCGGGGAGCCCTCAAGAGACCCAGTACTTC	CASSLAAGSPQETQYF
TRBV5-4	.	TRBJ2-7	.	TGTGCCAGCAGCTTGGCCCCTAGCGAATCCTACGAGCAGTACTTC	CASSLAPSESYEQYF
TRBV9	.	TRBJ1-3	.	TGTGCCAGCAGCGTAGGTGGAGGCTCTGGAAACACCATATATTTT	CASSVGGGSGNTIYF
TRBV9	.	TRBJ2-3	TRBD2	TGTGCCAGCAGCGGCCGGGAGGGGAGGGGCACAGATACGCAGTATTTT	CASSGREGRGTDTQYF
TRBV5-8	.	TRBJ2-2	.	TGTGCCAGCAGCTTGGGGCAGGGGCGAAGGACCGGGGAGCTGTTTTTT	CASSLGQGRRTGELFF
TRBV28	.	TRBJ1-3	TRBD1	TGTGCCAGCAGGCTAGGACAGGGGGCCTCTGGAAACACCATATATTTT	CASRLGQGASGNTIYF
TRBV28	once	TRBJ2-7	TRBD1	TGTGCCAGCAGACGGACAGGGGGCTCCTACGAGCAGTACTTC	CASRRTGGSYEQYF
TRBV20-1	.	TRBJ2-7	TRBD1	TGCAGTGCTAGTCTGGGGACAGGGGGATACGAGCAGTACTTC	CSASLGTGGYEQYF
TRBV6-1	.	TRBJ2-6	.	TGTGCCAGCAGTGAAGGCGGACGAGGGTTTGGGGCCAACGTCCTGACTTTC	CASSEGGRGFGANVLTF
TRBV11-2	once	TRBJ2-5	.	TGTGCCAGCAGCTTAGATCAACCGGGAGCGCGATACCAAGAGACCCAGTACTTC	CASSLDQPGARYQETQYF
TRBV4-1	.	TRBJ2-7	.	TGCGCCAGCAGCCCCTTATATGGACAAGCACCCTTTTTC	CASSPLYGQAPFF
TRBV7-2	few	TRBJ2-1	.	TGTGCCAGCAGCTTGACAGACTACAATGAGCAGTTCTTC	CASSLTDYNEQFF
TRBV30	.	TRBJ2-2	.	TGTGCCTGCGCCTCGGGAGTGCTCACCGGGGAGCTGTTTTTT	CACASGVLTGELFF
TRBV5-1	.	TRBJ2-1	TRBD1	TGCGCCAGCAGCGCGGGACAGGGGATAGAGTACAATGAGCAGTTCTTC	CASSAGQGIEYNEQFF
TRBV6-2/TRBV6-3	.	TRBJ2-2	TRBD2	TGTGCCAGCAGTTACTCGAGCGGGAGAACAACCGGGGAGCTGTTTTTT	CASSYSSGRTTGELFF
TRBV21-1	few	TRBJ2-1	.	TGTGCCAGCAGCGCTAGAACTAGCGAGTACTACAATGAGCAGTTCTTC	CASSARTSEYYNEQFF
TRBV19	.	TRBJ2-7	TRBD1	TGTGCCAGTAGTATAACAGGGGCGAAATACGAGCAGTACTTC	CASSITGAKYEQYF
TRBV27	.	TRBJ2-1	TRBD2	TGTGCCAGCAGTTCGGGGGGAGCGTTCTACAATGAGCAGTTCTTC	CASSSGGAFYNEQFF
TRBV19	.	TRBJ2-3	.	TGTGCCAGTAAACGGCCAGGGGTGGATGGAGATACGCAGTATTTT	CASKRPGVDGDTQYF
TRBV25-1	.	TRBJ2-7	.	TGTGCCAGCAGTGAATACACAGGGATCGAGCAGTACTTC	CASSEYTGIEQYF
TRBV7-2	.	TRBJ1-1	TRBD1	TGTGCCAGCAGCTTAGCGGACAGGGTATACACTGAAGCTTTCTTT	CASSLADRVYTEAFF
TRBV6-5	once	TRBJ1-2	TRBD1	TGTGCCAGCTGTAGACCGGGACAGGGTTTGGATGGCTACACCTTC	CASCRPGQGLDGYTF
TRBV10-3	.	TRBJ1-3	TRBD1	TGTGCCATCAGTGGGGGGGGACAGGGACGAAACACCATATATTTT	CAISGGGQGRNTIYF
TRBV28	.	TRBJ2-1	TRBD2	TGTGCCAGCAGACGTGTACTAGCGGAGGTCTACAATGAGCAGTTCTTC	CASRRVLAEVYNEQFF
TRBV19	.	TRBJ2-1	TRBD2	TGTGCCAGTAGTATAACTAGCGGGAGAGGGTACAATGAGCAGTTCTTC	CASSITSGRGYNEQFF
TRBV15	.	TRBJ2-7	.	TGTGCCACCAGCAGAGATCCCCAGGGGAGCGGCTACGAGCAGTACTTC	CATSRDPQGSGYEQYF
TRBV4-1	.	TRBJ1-4	TRBD1	TGCGCCAGCAGTCCCAGAAAAATGACAGGGTCTAATGAAAAACTGTTTTTT	CASSPRKMTGSNEKLFF
TRBV6-1	.	TRBJ2-3	.	TGTGCCAGCAGTGAACTCGGGGTAAAGGGAGATACGCAGTATTTT	CASSELGVKGDTQYF
TRBV6-2/TRBV6-3	.	TRBJ1-6	TRBD1	TGTGCCAGCAGCGGACAGGGAAATTCACCCCTCCACTTT	CASSGQGNSPLHF
TRBV7-9	.	TRBJ2-7	TRBD1	TGTGCCAGCAGCTTAGCGGGACAGGGGACTTCCTACGAGCAGTACTTC	CASSLAGQGTSYEQYF
TRBV10-3	.	TRBJ2-2	.	TGTGCCACCGAAGGACAGAGCCAAGGCGGGGAGCTGTTTTTT	CATEGQSQGGELFF
TRBV7-2	few	TRBJ2-2	.	TGTGCCAGCAGCTTAGCGCCAGGGGCCGGGGAGCTGTTTTTT	CASSLAPGAGELFF
TRBV18	few	TRBJ1-5	TRBD1	TGTGCCAGCTCACTGGGACAGCCTAATCAGCCCCAGCATTTT	CASSLGQPNQPQHF
TRBV24-1	.	TRBJ2-3	TRBD2	TGTGCCACCAGTGATCCTCCACGGGAGGGAACAGATACGCAGTATTTT	CATSDPPREGTDTQYF
TRBV2	.	TRBJ2-1	.	TGTGCCAGTGGAGGGAGTCAGTATGAGCAGTTCTTC	CASGGSQYEQFF
TRBV7-9	once	TRBJ1-2	TRBD1	TGTGCCAGCAGCCGCGACAGGGGGTATAATGGCTACACCTTC	CASSRDRGYNGYTF
TRBV4-2	.	TRBJ2-2	.	TGTGCCAGCAGCCTTGGGGGGGCTACGACCGGGGAGCTGTTTTTT	CASSLGGATTGELFF